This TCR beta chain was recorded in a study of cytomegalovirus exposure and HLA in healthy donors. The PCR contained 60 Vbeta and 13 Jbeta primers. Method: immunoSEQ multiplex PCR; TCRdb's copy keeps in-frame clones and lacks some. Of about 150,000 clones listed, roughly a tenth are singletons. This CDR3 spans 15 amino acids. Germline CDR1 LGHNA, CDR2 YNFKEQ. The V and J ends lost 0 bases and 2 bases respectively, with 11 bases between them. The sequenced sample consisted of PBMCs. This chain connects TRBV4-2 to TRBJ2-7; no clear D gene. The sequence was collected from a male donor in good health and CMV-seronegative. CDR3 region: CASSQDDGEAYEQYF. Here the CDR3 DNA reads TGTGCCAGCAGCCAAGATGACGGCGAGGCCTACGAGCAGTACTTC.